These 32 T cell receptor beta chains originate from one sample sequenced in a study of beta chain features in type 1 diabetes. The whole isolated RNA underwent reverse transcription, so sequencing captured expressed TCRB transcripts. Measured with immunoSEQ multiplex PCR; TCRdb has only the in-frame clones, and not every one. The sample lists fewer than 250,000 clones, 9.6% occurring once. The sequencing sample was made of naive CD4+ T cells from blood. The receptor source for this set is a woman between 18 and 29 years old in good health.

The V gene is TRBV5-6, the J gene TRBJ2-2; D remains unclear. Trimming left V 1 base short and J 6 bases short, with 4 bases between. Germline V gene sequence: CDR1 SGHDT, CDR2 YYEEEE. The CDR3 is 12 residues long. CDR3 region: CASSLSAGELFF. CDR3 coding DNA: TGTGCCAGCAGCTTGAGCGCCGGGGAGCTGTTTTTT.

The table lists this clone with a few counts. V is TRBV5-1 and J is TRBJ2-5; 10 nucleotides line up with TRBD1. This CDR3 comprises 17 residues. J lost 4 bases, V lost 0 bases, and 9 bases had no gene match. Germline CDR1 is SGHRS and CDR2 is YFSETQ. This CDR3 reads CASSLASRGQGTETQYF. CDR3 nucleotide sequence: TGCGCCAGCAGCTTGGCCTCTCGGGGACAGGGGACAGAGACCCAGTACTTC.

This clone was detected a few times. The chain employs TRBV19 and TRBJ1-2; D perhaps matches TRBD1 (6 bases). Germline CDR1 and CDR2: LNHDA and SQIVND (reference sequence). The CDR3 has 14 amino acids. Trimming took 5 bases from V and 3 from J, leaving 13 bases between them. CDR3 protein: CASSLGQFDYGYTF. In DNA form, the CDR3 reads TGTGCCAGTAGTCTTGGACAGTTTGACTATGGCTACACCTTC.

The genes are TRBV29-1 and TRBJ1-1; D gene unclear. Germline V gene sequence: CDR1 SQVTM, CDR2 ANQGSEA. V was trimmed by 4 bases and J by 0 bases, leaving 9 bases between them. This CDR3 region has 13 residues. CDR3 DNA: TGCAGCGTTGCTTCGGGAGTGAACACTGAAGCTTTCTTT. As protein: CSVASGVNTEAFF.

Only a few counts were recorded for this clone. The chain uses TRBV5-1 and TRBJ2-7; possibly TRBD2 for D (6 bases). The germline V and J ends were trimmed by 0 bases and 2 bases, with 12 bases remaining between them. Germline V gene sequence: CDR1 SGHRS, CDR2 YFSETQ. CDR3 length: 15 amino acids. CDR3 amino acids: CASSLAGDSTYEQYF. The CDR3 DNA follows: TGCGCCAGCAGCTTGGCCGGGGACTCAACCTACGAGCAGTACTTC. Full variable domain (missing parts from reference TRBV5-1 and TRBJ2-7): KAGVTQTPRYLIKTRGQQVTLSCSPISGHRSVSWYQQTPGQGLQFLFEYFSETQRNKGNFPGRFSGRQFSNSRSEMNVSTLELGDSALYLCASSLAGDSTYEQYFGPGTRLTVT.

The rearrangement links TRBV15 to TRBJ2-5; a weak D match, TRBD2 (6 bases). Trimming took off 3 bases at V and 9 bases at J, with 23 bases between the two ends. Germline V lookup: CDR1 LNHNV, CDR2 YYDKDF (reference sequence). This CDR3 has 16 residues. CDR3 in DNA: TGTGCCACCAGCAGGGCGGTGGGAGTAGCGGTCGGGGCCCAGTACTTC. As protein: CATSRAVGVAVGAQYF.

The chain uses TRBV5-1 and TRBJ1-1; possible D gene TRBD1, 5 bases. In germline, CDR1 is SGHRS, CDR2 YFSETQ. This CDR3 is 14 amino acids long. V was pared by 3 bases and J by 3 bases, with 12 bases between. CDR3 residues: CASSSLGGDTEAFF. The CDR3 DNA is TGCGCCAGCAGCTCCCTGGGGGGGGACACTGAAGCTTTCTTT.

This clone was recorded a few times. This chain connects TRBV5-4 to TRBJ2-7; 7 bases align to TRBD2. Germline V CDR1 and CDR2: SGHNT, YYREEE (reference sequence). This CDR3 has 14 residues. V was clipped by 6 bases and J by 0 bases; unmatched bases: 6. The CDR3 nucleotides read TGTGCCAGCAACCGCCGGGAGGTCTCCTACGAGCAGTACTTC. This gives the protein CASNRREVSYEQYF.

In this sample, this clone turned up a few times. The same CDR3 can be traced to other DNA sequences in this sample. V usage is TRBV5-4 and J usage is TRBJ1-5, with a tentative D call TRBD1 (6 bases). The V and J ends lost 4 bases and 6 bases respectively, with 8 bases between them. The CDR3 is 12 amino acids. Germline CDR1 reads SGHNT; CDR2 reads YYREEE (reference sequence). The CDR3 is CASSLQGQPQHF. In DNA form, the CDR3 reads TGTGCCAGCAGCCTACAGGGTCAGCCCCAGCATTTT.

The CDR3 is CASTPAWTGVYEQYF. CDR3 DNA sequence: TGTGCCAGCACCCCGGCATGGACAGGAGTCTACGAGCAGTACTTC. The V and J genes are TRBV7-8 and TRBJ2-7; TRBD1 aligns across 7 bases. CDR1 is SGHVS and CDR2 is FQNEAQ in the germline V gene. The CDR3 has 15 amino acids. V dropped 7 bases and J dropped 3; count of bases not matched to a gene: 12.

This clone was observed many times. The chain uses TRBV14 and TRBJ2-4, with 7 bases that match TRBD1. This CDR3 has 15 amino acids. Germline lookup yields CDR1 SGHDN and CDR2 FVKESK. Trimming at V came to 3 bases and at J to 11 bases, leaving 13 bases not matched to a gene. Here the CDR3 DNA reads TGTGCCAGCAGCCAGACTTCGAACAGGGGTGGCCTTCAGTACTTC. As protein: CASSQTSNRGGLQYF.

This clone was recorded once. The chain uses TRBV14 and TRBJ2-7, with D possibly TRBD1 on 6 matching bases. Deletions cut 2 bases from V and 0 bases from J, with 17 bases between. The CDR3 is made up of 17 amino acids. Germline CDR1 and CDR2: SGHDN and FVKESK. DNA for the CDR3: TGTGCCAGCAGCCAACTTTTTCCGACAGGTTCCTCCTACGAGCAGTACTTC. It translates to CASSQLFPTGSSYEQYF.

This clone turned up a few times. The chain recombines TRBV10-3 with TRBJ2-7; 8 bases agree with TRBD2. Per germline, CDR1 ENHRY and CDR2 SYGVKD. V shed 2 bases and J 2 bases; nucleotides not matched to a gene: 8. The CDR3 is made up of 16 amino acids. CDR3 amino acids: CAISEHSSGPTYEQYF. The CDR3 DNA reads TGTGCCATCAGTGAGCATTCTAGCGGGCCTACCTACGAGCAGTACTTC.

The chain couples TRBV6-1 to TRBJ1-2; 7 nucleotides match TRBD1. The CDR3 covers 16 residues. J was trimmed by 8 bases and V by 4 bases; bases with no gene match: 16. CDR1 is MNHNS, CDR2 SASEGT, per germline. The CDR3 bases are TGTGCCAGCAGTGGCCTGACCCGGACAGGAACGGGCGGCTACACCTTC. Amino acid sequence: CASSGLTRTGTGGYTF.

V usage is TRBV6-6 and J usage is TRBJ2-7; a possible D gene is TRBD2 (6 bases). The V and J ends lost 6 bases and 1 base respectively, with 10 bases between them. The CDR3 runs 13 residues. CDR1 and CDR2 from the germline V gene are MNHNY and SVGAGI (reference sequence). The CDR3 DNA is TGTGCCAGCAGGCGGGACGGTTCCTACGAGCAGTACTTC. Its protein is CASRRDGSYEQYF.

The gene calls are TRBV13 and TRBJ2-5; 7 bases are shared with TRBD1. TRBJ2-7 explains the end of the DNA better; the J call may be wrong. This CDR3 is 15 amino acids long. In germline, CDR1 is PRHDT, CDR2 FYEKMQ (reference sequence). This chain's CDR3 is CASSFRQGLGGEQYF. The CDR3 bases are TGTGCCAGCAGCTTCCGACAGGGATTAGGCGGCGAGCAGTACTTC.

The rearrangement links TRBV11-2 to TRBJ2-1; 10 nucleotides line up with TRBD1. The CDR3 runs 17 residues. J gave up 7 bases and V 5 bases, and 14 bases lay outside the gene matches. The germline gives CDR1 SGHAT, CDR2 FQNNGV. This chain's CDR3 is CASSRGDRGGLVNEQFF. The CDR3, as DNA: TGTGCCAGCAGCCGCGGGGACAGGGGAGGATTAGTTAATGAGCAGTTCTTC.

V usage is TRBV6-1 and J usage is TRBJ2-5; a weak D match, TRBD2 (5 bases). The germline CDR1 and CDR2 sequences are MNHNS and SASEGT. This CDR3 contains 14 residues. Trimming removed 6 bases at V and 4 bases at J, with 15 bases between. As DNA, the CDR3 is TGTGCCAGCAGGAAGGACTGGCGGGCAGAGACCCAGTACTTC. Its protein is CASRKDWRAETQYF.

Written as DNA, the CDR3 is TGCAGCGTGCGGGGACGGGCGAACACTGAAGCTTTCTTT. As protein: CSVRGRANTEAFF. The chain is built from TRBV29-1 and TRBJ1-1, with TRBD1 as a possible D gene (5 bases). V was cut by 6 bases and J by 1 base, with 12 bases left in between. The CDR3 is made up of 13 amino acids. Germline CDR1 reads SQVTM; CDR2 reads ANQGSEA. Together with reference TRBV29-1 and TRBJ1-1, the CDR3 gives the full variable domain: SAVISQKPSRDICQRGTSLTIQCQVDSQVTMMFWYRQQPGQSLTLIATANQGSEATYESGFVIDKFPISRPNLTFSTLTVSNMSPEDSSIYLCSVRGRANTEAFFGQGTRLTVV.

This clone was seen a few times. The chain uses TRBV27 and TRBJ2-7; maybe TRBD1 (5 bases). The length of the CDR3 is 14 residues. V lost 5 bases and J lost 5, with 16 bases in between. Germline loops: CDR1 MNHEY, CDR2 SMNVEV (reference sequence). Here the CDR3 reads CASSQGDQANEQYF. The CDR3 region has the DNA TGTGCCAGCAGTCAGGGTGACCAAGCCAACGAGCAGTACTTC.

The V call is TRBV5-1, the J call TRBJ2-3; no firm D call. V lost 0 bases to trimming and J lost 2 bases, with 7 bases between them. Germline V gene data show CDR1 as SGHRS and CDR2 as YFSETQ. This CDR3 contains 14 residues. The CDR3 sequence: CASSLVQLTDTQYF. The DNA of the CDR3 is TGCGCCAGCAGCTTGGTACAGCTCACAGATACGCAGTATTTT.

The rearrangement links TRBV6-5 to TRBJ2-7; TRBD1 matches 12 bases. CDR1 is MNHEY and CDR2 is SVGAGI in the germline V gene. This CDR3 comprises 14 residues. After removal of 7 bases from V and 4 bases from J, the junction contained 5 bases not matched to a gene. CDR3 loop: CASKVGQGAYEQYF. DNA for the CDR3: TGTGCCAGCAAAGTGGGACAGGGGGCGTACGAGCAGTACTTC.

The V and J genes are TRBV14 and TRBJ2-1; 8 bases are shared with TRBD1. Germline trimming cut 4 bases from V and 2 bases from J; bases unmatched to any gene: 7. Per germline, CDR1 SGHDN and CDR2 FVKESK. This CDR3 is built from 16 residues. The CDR3 sequence: CASSLGSTGAYNEQFF. The CDR3 DNA follows: TGTGCCAGCAGCCTTGGGTCGACAGGGGCCTACAATGAGCAGTTCTTC.

The V gene is TRBV5-1, the J gene TRBJ2-1; D is possibly TRBD2 (6 bases). The germline V gene encodes CDR1 SGHRS and CDR2 YFSETQ. The CDR3 is made up of 16 amino acids. The V end lost 5 bases, the J end lost 0 bases, and 15 bases lay between the germline ends. The CDR3 coding sequence is TGCGCCAGCAGGGAGTACGGGGGTAGCTCCTACAATGAGCAGTTCTTC. Amino acids: CASREYGGSSYNEQFF.

The V gene is TRBV6-1, the J gene TRBJ2-1; D is unclear. The germline gives CDR1 MNHNS, CDR2 SASEGT. The V end was cut by 4 bases, the J end by 5 bases, with 6 bases between. The CDR3 is 12 residues long. The CDR3 DNA is TGTGCCAGCAGTGTCGTCCACAATGAGCAGTTCTTC. Amino acid sequence: CASSVVHNEQFF.

This clone turned up a few times. V usage is TRBV9 and J usage is TRBJ2-7, with 11 nucleotides matching TRBD1. This CDR3 region has 15 residues. Germline V gives CDR1 SGDLS, CDR2 YYNGEE. With 3 bases clipped from V and 2 bases from J, the junction kept 4 bases outside the gene matches. CDR3 sequence: CASSAGQGATYEQYF. The CDR3 DNA reads as TGTGCCAGCAGCGCCGGACAGGGGGCCACCTACGAGCAGTACTTC.

V and J are TRBV19 and TRBJ1-1, with 7 nucleotides matching TRBD1. Trimming cost V 4 bases and J 8 bases; bases outside gene matches: 7. CDR3 length: 13 amino acids. Per germline, CDR1 LNHDA and CDR2 SQIVND (reference sequence). As DNA, the CDR3 is TGTGCCAGTAGTACGGGACAGCGAGAAGAAGCTTTCTTT. Its translation is CASSTGQREEAFF.

This clone showed up just a few times. The chain carries TRBV18 and TRBJ1-1; D not resolved. The germline CDR1 and CDR2 sequences are KGHSH and LQKENI. The V end was cut by 0 bases, the J end by 2 bases, with 7 bases between. This CDR3 is 14 amino acids long. The CDR3 loop is CASSPPSLNTEAFF. The CDR3 DNA sequence: TGTGCCAGCTCACCACCGAGTTTAAACACTGAAGCTTTCTTT.

This clone showed up just a few times. CDR3 coding DNA: TGTGCCAGCAGCTTAATTCCGACAGGGGGCTCCTACAATGAGCAGTTCTTC. Protein sequence: CASSLIPTGGSYNEQFF. This chain links TRBV7-3 with TRBJ2-1, with TRBD1 identical over 9 bases. This CDR3 has 17 amino acids. J was trimmed by 0 bases and V by 1 base; bases with no gene match: 4. CDR1 and CDR2 from the germline V gene are SGHTA and FQGTGA. Full variable domain (missing parts from reference TRBV7-3 and TRBJ2-1): GAGVSQTPSNKVTEKGKYVELRCDPISGHTALYWYRQSLGQGPEFLIYFQGTGAADDSGLPNDRFFAVRPEGSVSTLKIQRTERGDSAVYLCASSLIPTGGSYNEQFFGPGTRLTVL.

This clone was counted between two and nine times. The chain carries TRBV30 and TRBJ1-1; D ambiguous. Germline values: CDR1 GTSNPN, CDR2 SVGIG (reference sequence). The CDR3 is made up of 13 amino acids. With 1 base removed from V and 5 bases from J, the gap between germline ends came to 11 bases. Here the CDR3 reads CAWSEVGGTEAFF. In DNA, the CDR3 is TGTGCCTGGAGTGAGGTGGGAGGAACTGAAGCTTTCTTT. Full variable domain (outside the CDR3, taken from reference TRBV30 and TRBJ1-1): SQTIHQWPATLVQPVGSPLSLECTVEGTSNPNLYWYRQAAGRGLQLLFYSVGIGQISSEVPQNLSASRPQDRQFILSSKKLLLSDSGFYLCAWSEVGGTEAFFGQGTRLTVV.

The CDR3 nucleotides are TGTGCCAGCAGCTTTGGGGCTGCCTCCCACACTGAAGCTTTCTTT. Its translation is CASSFGAASHTEAFF. The chain carries TRBV5-4 and TRBJ1-1; perhaps TRBD1 as D (5 bases). Germline assignment: CDR1 SGHNT and CDR2 YYREEE (reference sequence). The CDR3 has 15 residues. V lost 2 bases to trimming and J lost 3 bases, with 14 bases between them.

The DNA for the CDR3 is TGTGCCAGCAGCTTAGCCCACAGCTCTGGGGCCAACGTCCTGACTTTC. Translation: CASSLAHSSGANVLTF. The rearrangement links TRBV7-2 to TRBJ2-6; D ambiguous. Trimming shortened V by 0 bases and J by 0 bases, and 6 bases separated the two germline ends. This CDR3 spans 16 amino acids. The germline gives CDR1 SGHTA, CDR2 FQGNSA.